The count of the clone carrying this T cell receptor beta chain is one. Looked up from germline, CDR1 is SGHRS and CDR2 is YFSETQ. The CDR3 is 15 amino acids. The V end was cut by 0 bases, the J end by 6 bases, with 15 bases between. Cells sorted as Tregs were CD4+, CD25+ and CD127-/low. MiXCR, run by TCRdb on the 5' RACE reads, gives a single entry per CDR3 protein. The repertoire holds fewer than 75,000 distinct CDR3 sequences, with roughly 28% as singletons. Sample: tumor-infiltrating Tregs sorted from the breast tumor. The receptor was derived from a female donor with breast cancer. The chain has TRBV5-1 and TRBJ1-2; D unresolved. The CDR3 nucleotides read TGCGCCAGCAGCTTGGCTGGTGCCCGGAACGATGGCTACACCTTC. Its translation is CASSLAGARNDGYTF.